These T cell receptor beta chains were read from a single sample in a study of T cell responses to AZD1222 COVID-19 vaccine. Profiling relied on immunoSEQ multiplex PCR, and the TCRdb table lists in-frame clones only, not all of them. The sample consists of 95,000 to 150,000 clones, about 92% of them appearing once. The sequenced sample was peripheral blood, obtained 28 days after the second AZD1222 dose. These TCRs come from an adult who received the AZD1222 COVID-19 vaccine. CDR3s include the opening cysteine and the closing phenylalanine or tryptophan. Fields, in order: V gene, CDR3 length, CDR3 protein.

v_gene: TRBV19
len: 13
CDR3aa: CASSMTVKEPQHF

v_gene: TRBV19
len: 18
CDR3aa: CASTNSGTAFWGGSPLHF

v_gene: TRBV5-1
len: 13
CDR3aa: CASSPGQGDEAFF

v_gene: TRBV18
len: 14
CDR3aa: CASSTSGQVTEAFF

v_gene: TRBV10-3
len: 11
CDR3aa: CAIAVTDTQYF

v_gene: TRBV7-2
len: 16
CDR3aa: CASSLDVGRSNQPQHF

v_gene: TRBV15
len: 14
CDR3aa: CATSRDRDRPEAFF

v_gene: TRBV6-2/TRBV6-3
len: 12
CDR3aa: CASSSSLYEQYF

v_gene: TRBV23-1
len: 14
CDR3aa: CASTTGIKNTEAFF

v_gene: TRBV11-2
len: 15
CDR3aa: CASSFLGTIAEKLFF

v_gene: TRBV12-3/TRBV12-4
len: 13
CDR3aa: CASSFSGNTEAFF

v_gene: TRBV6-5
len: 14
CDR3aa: CASSDGQAYYGYTF

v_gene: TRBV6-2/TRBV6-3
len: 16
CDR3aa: CASCRDPGERIQPQHF

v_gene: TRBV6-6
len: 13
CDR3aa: CASSSVGGYGYTF